This TCR beta chain was retrieved from a study of cytomegalovirus exposure and HLA in healthy donors. Study results and caveats: Reports described diagnosis of cytomegalovirus status by the classifier as highly specific and sensitive. A missense variant in DCLRE1C was later tied to TCR beta V- and J-gene trimming.

The CDR3 has 17 amino acids. Germline CDR1 and CDR2: SGHRS and YFSETQ. The trim removed 4 bases at V and 10 bases at J, leaving 15 bases unmatched. As for this clone: Its specificity is not known.

PCR was performed using 60 Vbeta and 13 Jbeta primers. TCRdb's table, derived via immunoSEQ multiplex PCR, lists solely in-frame clones and lacks some. The sample has about 110,000 clones; about 70% are singletons. Sequenced: PBMCs. The receptor was derived from a man aged 25 to 40 in good health and CMV-seronegative. V is TRBV5-1 and J is TRBJ1-6; TRBD1 matches at 9 bases. The CDR3 protein is CASSDEFNRGLRSPLHF. As DNA, the CDR3 is TGCGCCAGCAGCGACGAGTTTAACAGGGGGCTGAGGTCACCCCTCCACTTT.